This T cell receptor (beta chain) was recovered during a study of response to subunit inactivated influenza vaccine. Overall study findings and caveats: It was suggested by the authors that few new T cells are recruited by each seasonal influenza vaccination.

TCRdb independently ran MiXCR on the RT-PCR reads; one entry per CDR3 protein. The profile shows hundreds of thousands of distinct CDR3 sequences, roughly 25% of them singletons. This clonotype appeared a few times. Its antigen is currently unknown. CDR1 and CDR2 (germline): MNHNS, SASEGT. The junction had 13 bases not matched to a gene; V was cut back by 6 bases and J by 5 bases. CDR3 length: 17 amino acids. This TCR derives from a man between 50 and 59 years old who received an inactivated influenza vaccine. The chain links TRBV6-1 to TRBJ2-2, with TRBD1 identical over 9 bases. Material: CD4+ T cells sorted from PBMCs, obtained roughly 5 days after vaccination. The CDR3 bases are TGTGCCAGCAGCGCTCCTTGGGGACAGGGTAATACCGGGGAGCTGTTTTTT. This sequence encodes CASSAPWGQGNTGELFF.